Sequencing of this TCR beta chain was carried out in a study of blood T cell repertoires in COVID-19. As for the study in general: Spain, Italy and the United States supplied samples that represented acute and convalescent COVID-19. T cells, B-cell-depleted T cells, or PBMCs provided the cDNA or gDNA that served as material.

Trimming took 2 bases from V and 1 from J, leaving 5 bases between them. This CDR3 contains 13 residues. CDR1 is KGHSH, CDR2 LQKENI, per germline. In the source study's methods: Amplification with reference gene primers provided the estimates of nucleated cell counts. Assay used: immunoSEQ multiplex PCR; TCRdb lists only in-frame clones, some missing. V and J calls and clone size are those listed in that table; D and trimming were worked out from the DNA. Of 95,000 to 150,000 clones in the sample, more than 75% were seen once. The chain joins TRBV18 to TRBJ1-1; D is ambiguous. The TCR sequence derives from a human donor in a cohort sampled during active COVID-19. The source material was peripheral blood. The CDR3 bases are TGTGCCAGCTCACCATCAGAGAACACTGAAGCTTTCTTT. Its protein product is CASSPSENTEAFF.